A single sample gave rise to the 16 T cell receptor beta chains below, sequenced in a study of CD8+ T cells in alopecia areata. RNA, once extracted, was reverse transcribed into cDNA for use as the sequencing template. Generated by immunoSEQ multiplex PCR, the TCRdb table keeps only in-frame clones and is missing some. The data hold roughly 150,000 clones, with around half observed a single time. The sequenced sample was CD8+ T cells sorted from blood, obtained at week 0. The receptors stem from a human donor with alopecia areata.

The V gene is TRBV25-1, the J gene TRBJ2-7; TRBD1 aligns across 7 bases. CDR3 length: 13 amino acids. V dropped 5 bases and J dropped 5; count of bases not matched to a gene: 6. CDR1 and CDR2 (germline): MGHDK, SYGVNS. The CDR3 region is CASSPDRVHEQYF. CDR3 in DNA: TGTGCCAGCAGTCCCGACAGGGTACACGAGCAGTACTTC.

This clone was counted between two and nine times. The genes are TRBV5-6 and TRBJ2-7; TRBD1 aligns across 9 bases. Trimming removed 4 bases from V and 1 base from J; junction bases left unmatched: 18. The germline V gene has CDR1 SGHDT and CDR2 YYEEEE. This CDR3 is built from 19 residues. The CDR3 DNA sequence: TGTGCCAGCAGCCACCACTTCGGACAGGGGAGCGGGTTGTCCTACGAGCAGTACTTC. It codes for CASSHHFGQGSGLSYEQYF.

J is TRBJ2-4 and V is TRBV14, with 8 bases aligning to TRBD1. Looked up from germline, CDR1 is SGHDN and CDR2 is FVKESK. V dropped 3 bases and J dropped 0; count of bases not matched to a gene: 4. This CDR3 is built from 16 residues. CDR3 sequence reads: CASSQGTGLAKNIQYF. In DNA form, the CDR3 reads TGTGCCAGCAGCCAGGGGACAGGACTAGCCAAAAACATTCAGTACTTC.

The chain joins TRBV11-2 to TRBJ2-7, with TRBD1 matching over 10 bases. The CDR3 spans 15 residues. CDR1 and CDR2 (germline): SGHAT, FQNNGV. V lost 3 bases and J lost 2; bases outside the gene matches: 4. The CDR3 spells CASSFGTGEAYEQYF. Here the CDR3 DNA reads TGTGCCAGCAGCTTCGGGACAGGGGAGGCCTACGAGCAGTACTTC.

To note about this clone: The sample carries other DNA sequences with the same CDR3. This sequence joins TRBV4-3 and TRBJ2-7; D perhaps matches TRBD1 (5 bases). The CDR3 contains 14 residues. V dropped 0 bases and J dropped 0 bases, with 6 bases sitting between them. The germline CDR1 and CDR2 sequences are LGHNA and YSLEER. CDR3 residues: CASSQDQGSYEQYF. CDR3 nucleotide sequence: TGCGCCAGCAGCCAAGATCAGGGCTCCTACGAGCAGTACTTC.

This clone showed up just a few times. V gene TRBV12-5 combines with J gene TRBJ1-2; 9 positions agree with TRBD1. This CDR3 has 13 amino acids. CDR1 and CDR2 from the germline V gene are LGHNT and FRNRAP. V trimming: 6 bases; J trimming: 8 bases; junction bases outside the gene matches: 7. DNA of the CDR3: TGTGCTAGTGGACCGGGACAGGGCGGAGGCTACACCTTC. This encodes CASGPGQGGGYTF.

The chain has TRBV2 and TRBJ1-5; D is unresolved. The germline V gene encodes CDR1 SNHLY and CDR2 FYNNEI. The CDR3 runs 12 residues. Trimming removed 7 bases at V and 0 bases at J, with 4 bases between. The CDR3 here is CASTNSNQPQHF. The CDR3 DNA reads TGTGCCAGCACAAATAGCAATCAGCCCCAGCATTTT.

The chain uses TRBV5-1 and TRBJ1-1; the D gene is possibly TRBD1 (5 bases). Trimming pared 2 bases from V and 11 bases from J, leaving 19 bases between. The CDR3 totals 14 residues. In germline, CDR1 is SGHRS, CDR2 YFSETQ. DNA of the CDR3: TGCGCCAGCAGCTTTGGTGGACACCAAGCTGGGGCTTTCTTT. Translated: CASSFGGHQAGAFF.

DNA of the CDR3: TGTGCCTGGAGTGTAAGTGTTTCGGGCGGCACTGAAGCTTTCTTT. It is translated as CAWSVSVSGGTEAFF. This chain links TRBV30 with TRBJ1-1; D remains ambiguous. The length of the CDR3 is 15 residues. The germline V and J ends were trimmed by 0 bases and 4 bases, with 15 bases remaining between them. Germline V CDR1 and CDR2: GTSNPN, SVGIG (reference sequence).

The rearrangement links TRBV28 to TRBJ1-1; 7 positions agree with TRBD1. Trimming at V came to 11 bases and at J to 1 base, leaving 13 bases not matched to a gene. This CDR3 contains 15 residues. Germline-derived CDR1 and CDR2 are MDHEN and SYDVKM. As DNA, the CDR3 is TGTGCCTGTGCCGACAGACAGGGCGGGAACACTGAAGCTTTCTTT. As protein: CACADRQGGNTEAFF.

The CDR3 sequence: CASSQDRASGNTIYF. CDR3 sequence (DNA): TGCGCCAGCAGCCAGGACAGGGCTTCGGGAAACACCATATATTTT. The rearrangement links TRBV4-3 to TRBJ1-3; 8 positions agree with TRBD1. The CDR3 totals 15 residues. Germline V lookup: CDR1 LGHNA, CDR2 YSLEER. Unmatched junction bases numbered 5, after V lost 3 bases and J lost 4 bases.

The rearrangement links TRBV6-5 to TRBJ1-1; D uncertain. V lost 2 bases to trimming and J lost 6 bases, with 7 bases between them. CDR1 MNHEY and CDR2 SVGAGI come from the germline V gene. The CDR3 extends over 12 amino acids. This chain's CDR3 is CASSYRGAEAFF. The CDR3 coding sequence is TGTGCCAGCAGTTACCGAGGAGCTGAAGCTTTCTTT.

This clone was recorded only once. V gene TRBV15 combines with J gene TRBJ1-4; possible D gene TRBD1, 6 bases. This CDR3 is built from 15 residues. The germline V gene encodes CDR1 LNHNV and CDR2 YYDKDF (reference sequence). Trimming removed 0 bases at V and 7 bases at J, with 12 bases between. Written as DNA, the CDR3 is TGTGCCACCAGCAGAGATGGGCAGGGGATTGAAAAACTGTTTTTT. Protein sequence: CATSRDGQGIEKLFF.

The chain uses TRBV7-6 and TRBJ2-5; TRBD1 might be the D (7 bases). This CDR3 is 16 amino acids long. V dropped 3 bases and J dropped 2 bases, with 16 bases sitting between them. The germline V gene has CDR1 SGHVS and CDR2 FNYEAQ. This CDR3 reads CASSLLIAGGQETQYF. The CDR3 nucleotides read TGTGCCAGCAGCTTGTTGATCGCAGGGGGGCAAGAGACCCAGTACTTC.

The rearrangement links TRBV19 to TRBJ1-5, with 8 bases identical to TRBD1. Germline-derived CDR1 and CDR2 are LNHDA and SQIVND (reference sequence). This CDR3 region has 14 residues. The J segment lost 6 bases and the V segment lost 5 bases, leaving 6 bases of the junction unmatched. The chain's CDR3 is CASSLGQGGQPQHF. The CDR3 coding sequence is TGTGCCAGTAGTCTCGGACAGGGAGGTCAGCCCCAGCATTTT. Variable domain in full (rest from reference TRBV19 and TRBJ1-5): DGGITQSPKYLFRKEGQNVTLSCEQNLNHDAMYWYRQDPGQGLRLIYYSQIVNDFQKGDIAEGYSVSREKKESFPLTVTSAQKNPTAFYLCASSLGQGGQPQHFGDGTRLSIL.

The sample holds a few counts of this clone. V is TRBV4-2 and J is TRBJ2-3; 8 nucleotides agree with TRBD2. V was pared by 1 base and J by 5 bases, with 5 bases of the junction left unmatched. The CDR3 length is 15 residues. CDR1 is LGHNA and CDR2 is YNFKEQ in the germline V gene. The CDR3: CASSQGSGGEDTQYF. CDR3 nucleotides: TGTGCCAGCAGCCAAGGGAGCGGGGGAGAAGATACGCAGTATTTT.